This TCR beta chain was recorded in a study of neoadjuvant anti-PD-1 for oral cavity cancer. Study outcomes and limitations: Pretreatment Treg/Th17 ratio correlated inversely with post-treatment tumor clonality.

Sequenced by immunoSEQ multiplex PCR; TCRdb stores in-frame clones only, minus some. The sample has approximately 13,000 clones; 67% are singletons. The time point here: after neoadjuvant nivolumab, at surgical resection. With respect to this clone: Its antigen is not known.

The TCR originated in a person between 40 and 85 years old with oral cavity squamous cell carcinoma. The source was PBMCs, collected after nivolumab (anti-PD-1) treatment.

For the CDR3, the DNA is TGTGCCAGCAGCGGGCAGGGCAATGAGCAGTTCTTC. It encodes CASSGQGNEQFF. This chain joins TRBV7-3 and TRBJ2-1, with D maybe TRBD1 (5 bases). The CDR3 is made up of 12 amino acids. Germline values: CDR1 SGHTA, CDR2 FQGTGA. Trimming took off 5 bases at V and 6 bases at J, with 8 bases between the two ends.